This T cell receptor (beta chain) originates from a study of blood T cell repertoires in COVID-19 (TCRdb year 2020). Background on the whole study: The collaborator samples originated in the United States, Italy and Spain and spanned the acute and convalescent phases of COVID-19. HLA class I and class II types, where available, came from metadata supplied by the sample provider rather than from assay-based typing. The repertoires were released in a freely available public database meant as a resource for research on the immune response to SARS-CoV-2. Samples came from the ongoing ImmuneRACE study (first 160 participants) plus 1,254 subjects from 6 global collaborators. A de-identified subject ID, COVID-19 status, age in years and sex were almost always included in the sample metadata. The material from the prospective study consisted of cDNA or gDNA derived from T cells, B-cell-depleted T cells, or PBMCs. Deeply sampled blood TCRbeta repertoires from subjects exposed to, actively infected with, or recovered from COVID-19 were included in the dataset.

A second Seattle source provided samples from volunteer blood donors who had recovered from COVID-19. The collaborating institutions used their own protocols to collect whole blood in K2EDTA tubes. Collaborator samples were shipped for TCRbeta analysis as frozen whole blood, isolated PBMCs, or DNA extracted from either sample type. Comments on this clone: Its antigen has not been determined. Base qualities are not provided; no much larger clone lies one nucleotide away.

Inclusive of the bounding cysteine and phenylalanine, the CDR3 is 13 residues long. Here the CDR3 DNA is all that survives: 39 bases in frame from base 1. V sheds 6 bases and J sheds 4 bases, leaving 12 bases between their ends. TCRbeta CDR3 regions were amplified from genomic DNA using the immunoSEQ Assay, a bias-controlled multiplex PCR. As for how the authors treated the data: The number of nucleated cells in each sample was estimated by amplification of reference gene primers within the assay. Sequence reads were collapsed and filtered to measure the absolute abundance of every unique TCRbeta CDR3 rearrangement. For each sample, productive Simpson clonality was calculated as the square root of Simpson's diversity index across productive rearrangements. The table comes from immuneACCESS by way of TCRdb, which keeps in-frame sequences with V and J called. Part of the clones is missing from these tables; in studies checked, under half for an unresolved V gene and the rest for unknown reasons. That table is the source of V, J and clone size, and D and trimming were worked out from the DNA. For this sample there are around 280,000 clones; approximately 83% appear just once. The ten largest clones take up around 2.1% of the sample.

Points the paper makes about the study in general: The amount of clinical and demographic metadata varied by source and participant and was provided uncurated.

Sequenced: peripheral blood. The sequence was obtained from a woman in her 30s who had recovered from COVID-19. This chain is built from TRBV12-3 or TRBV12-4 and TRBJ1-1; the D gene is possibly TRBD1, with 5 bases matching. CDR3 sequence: CASRVGGSTEAFF. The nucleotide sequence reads TGTGCCAGCAGGGTTGGGGGGAGCACTGAAGCTTTCTTT.